This section outlines one T cell receptor beta chain sequence together with its context. Assay used: immunoSEQ multiplex PCR; TCRdb lists only in-frame clones, some missing. The sample lists hundreds of thousands of clones, roughly 80% occurring once. The entry originates in a study of shared clonotypes between healthy human individuals. This CDR3 is built from 15 residues. Germline trimming cut 4 bases from V and 3 bases from J; bases unmatched to any gene: 10. Germline CDR1 and CDR2: SGHRS and YFSETQ. Sample: PBMCs. The V and J genes are TRBV5-1 and TRBJ2-7, with 7 bases aligning to TRBD1. The TCR originated in a middle-aged woman in good health. Some clones in this sample may be carry-over from other donors' samples. The CDR3: CASSANRDSFYEQYF. DNA of the CDR3: TGCGCCAGCAGCGCAAACCGGGACAGCTTCTACGAGCAGTACTTC.